These 4 T cell receptor beta chains came from one sample sequenced in a study of blood T cell repertoires in COVID-19. Clones were read by immunoSEQ multiplex PCR, and TCRdb kept only the in-frame ones, dropping some. The sample has about 62,000 clones, around nine tenths seen once; the top ten hold more than 1%. The sequencing sample was made of peripheral blood. The source of these receptors is a man in his 70s with acute or convalescent COVID-19.

V usage is TRBV4-1 and J usage is TRBJ2-4, with D perhaps TRBD1 (6 bases). Between the trimmed V and J ends, which lost 5 bases and 0 bases, there was a span of 26 bases. In germline, CDR1 is MGHRA, CDR2 YSYEKL. The CDR3 totals 20 residues. CDR3 amino acids: CASSLTNRENAWVAKNIQYF. CDR3 coding DNA: TGCGCCAGCAGCTTAACGAACAGGGAAAACGCTTGGGTAGCCAAAAACATTCAGTACTTC.

V is TRBV5-1 and J is TRBJ2-1; possible D gene TRBD2, 6 bases. V was clipped by 6 bases and J by 6 bases, with 16 bases between them. CDR1 SGHRS and CDR2 YFSETQ come from the germline V gene. There are 14 residues in the CDR3. CDR3 protein: CASIPGGPGNEQFF. The CDR3 region has the DNA TGCGCCAGCATCCCTGGAGGGCCGGGCAATGAGCAGTTCTTC.

V and J are TRBV5-1 and TRBJ1-5; D call uncertain. Between the trimmed V and J ends, which lost 0 bases and 3 bases, there was a span of 7 bases. Germline V gene data show CDR1 as SGHRS and CDR2 as YFSETQ. The CDR3 has 14 amino acids. As DNA, the CDR3 is TGCGCCAGCAGCTTGGACGGAGACAATCAGCCCCAGCATTTT. It is translated as CASSLDGDNQPQHF.

The gene calls are TRBV14 and TRBJ2-7; D unclear. The CDR3 has 12 residues. V lost 1 base and J lost 7, with 8 bases in between. Germline V lookup: CDR1 SGHDN, CDR2 FVKESK. The CDR3 nucleotides are TGTGCCAGCAGCCAAGCCCGAGTGGAGCAGTACTTC. It encodes CASSQARVEQYF. Based on the CDR3 plus reference TRBV14 and TRBJ2-7, the full variable domain is EAGVTQFPSHSVIEKGQTVTLRCDPISGHDNLYWYRRVMGKEIKFLLHFVKESKQDESGMPNNRFLAERTGGTYSTLKVQPAELEDSGVYFCASSQARVEQYFGPGTRLTVT.